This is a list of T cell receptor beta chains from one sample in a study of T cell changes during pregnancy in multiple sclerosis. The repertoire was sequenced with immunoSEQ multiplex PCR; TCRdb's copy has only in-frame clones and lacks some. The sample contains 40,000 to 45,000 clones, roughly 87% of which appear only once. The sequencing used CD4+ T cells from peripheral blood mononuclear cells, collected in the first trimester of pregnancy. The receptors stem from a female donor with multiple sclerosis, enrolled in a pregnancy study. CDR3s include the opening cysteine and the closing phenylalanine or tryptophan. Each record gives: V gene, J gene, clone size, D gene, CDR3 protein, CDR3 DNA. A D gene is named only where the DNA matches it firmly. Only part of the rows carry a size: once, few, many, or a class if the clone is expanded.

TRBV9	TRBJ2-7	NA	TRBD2	CASSVGTSIYEQYF	TGTGCCAGCAGCGTGGGGACTAGCATCTACGAGCAGTACTTC
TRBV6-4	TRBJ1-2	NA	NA	CASSPGVINYGYTF	TGTGCCAGCAGTCCAGGGGTCATAAACTATGGCTACACCTTC
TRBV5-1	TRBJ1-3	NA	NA	CASSFDRNTIYF	TGCGCCAGCAGCTTCGACAGAAACACCATATATTTT
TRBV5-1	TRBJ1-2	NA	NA	CASSLEGGNYGYTF	TGCGCCAGCAGCTTGGAAGGCGGGAACTATGGCTACACCTTC
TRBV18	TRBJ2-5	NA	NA	CASSRGGQETQYF	TGTGCCAGCTCACGCGGCGGCCAAGAGACCCAGTACTTC
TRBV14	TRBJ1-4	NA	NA	CASSPTTVSNEKLFF	TGTGCCAGCAGCCCTACCACAGTATCTAATGAAAAACTGTTTTTT
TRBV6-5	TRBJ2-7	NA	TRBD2	CASSYPGLVNEQYF	TGTGCCAGCAGTTACCCCGGACTAGTTAACGAGCAGTACTTC
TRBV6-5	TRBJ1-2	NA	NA	CASSQQGLGYGYTF	TGTGCCAGCAGTCAACAGGGCCTTGGCTATGGCTACACCTTC
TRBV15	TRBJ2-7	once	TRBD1	CATSKSGTGGYEQYF	TGTGCCACCAGCAAGTCCGGGACAGGGGGCTACGAGCAGTACTTC
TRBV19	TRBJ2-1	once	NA	CASSIHGADNEQFF	TGTGCCAGTAGTATCCACGGCGCGGACAATGAGCAGTTCTTC
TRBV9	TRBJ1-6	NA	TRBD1	CASSDGQGAKGGYSPLHF	TGTGCCAGCAGCGATGGACAGGGGGCCAAGGGAGGTTATTCACCCCTCCACTTT
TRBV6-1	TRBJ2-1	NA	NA	CASSEQTVSHPSEQFF	TGTGCCAGCAGTGAACAGACAGTATCCCACCCCTCCGAGCAGTTCTTC
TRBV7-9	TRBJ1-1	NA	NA	CASSRREGEAFF	TGTGCCAGCAGCAGGAGGGAGGGTGAAGCTTTCTTT
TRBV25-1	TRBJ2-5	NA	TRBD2	CASSMGLWQETQYF	TGTGCCAGCAGTATGGGACTATGGCAAGAGACCCAGTACTTC
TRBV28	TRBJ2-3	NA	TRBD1	CASSAGGPFSTDTQYF	TGTGCCAGCAGTGCAGGGGGCCCCTTTAGCACAGATACGCAGTATTTT
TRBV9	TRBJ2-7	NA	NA	CASSVGPGADEQYF	TGTGCCAGCAGCGTAGGTCCAGGGGCGGACGAGCAGTACTTC
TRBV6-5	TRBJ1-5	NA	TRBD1	CASRETGNSNQPQHF	TGTGCCAGCAGAGAGACAGGGAATAGCAATCAGCCCCAGCATTTT
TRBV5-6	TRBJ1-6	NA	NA	CASSLVDWGSSTLHF	TGTGCCAGCAGCTTGGTGGATTGGGGCTCCTCAACCCTCCACTTT
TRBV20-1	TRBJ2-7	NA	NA	CSAVTGYEQYF	TGCAGTGCTGTAACAGGATACGAGCAGTACTTC
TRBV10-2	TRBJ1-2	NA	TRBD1	CASSEDGTGGYTF	TGCGCCAGCAGTGAGGACGGGACAGGGGGTTACACCTTC
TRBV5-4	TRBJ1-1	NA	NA	CASSLARVRDTEAFF	TGTGCCAGCAGCTTGGCGCGTGTACGAGACACTGAAGCTTTCTTT
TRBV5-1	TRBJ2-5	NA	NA	CASSLSTSTSETQYF	TGCGCCAGCAGCTTGAGTACTAGTACGTCTGAGACCCAGTACTTC
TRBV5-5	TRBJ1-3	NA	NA	CASSLKDDYPFLSGNTIYF	TGTGCCAGCAGCTTGAAGGACGACTACCCTTTTCTCTCTGGAAACACCATATATTTT
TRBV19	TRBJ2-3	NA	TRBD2	CASSMLGLADSTDTQYF	TGTGCCAGTAGTATGCTGGGACTAGCGGATTCCACAGATACGCAGTATTTT
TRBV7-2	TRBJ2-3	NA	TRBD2	CASSLGGLAGATDTQYF	TGTGCCAGCAGCTTAGGGGGGCTAGCGGGAGCTACAGATACGCAGTATTTT
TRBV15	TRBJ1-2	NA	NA	CATSRDSPAGQGGFRGYTF	TGTGCCACCAGCAGAGATTCCCCCGCCGGGCAGGGAGGGTTTCGTGGCTACACCTTC
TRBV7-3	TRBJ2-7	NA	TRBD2	CASSRSGGSTYEQYF	TGTGCCAGCAGCCGTAGCGGGGGATCAACCTACGAGCAGTACTTC
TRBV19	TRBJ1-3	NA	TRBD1	CASSMGQTSGNTIYF	TGTGCCAGTAGTATGGGACAGACCTCTGGAAACACCATATATTTT
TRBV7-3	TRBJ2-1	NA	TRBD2	CASSLGTSGYNEQFF	TGTGCCAGCAGTCTTGGGACTAGCGGATACAATGAGCAGTTCTTC
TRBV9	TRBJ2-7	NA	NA	CASSVDQGAYEQYF	TGTGCCAGCAGCGTAGATCAAGGGGCCTACGAGCAGTACTTC
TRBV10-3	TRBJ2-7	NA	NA	CAISESMGEAEQYF	TGTGCCATCAGTGAGTCGATGGGGGAGGCCGAGCAGTACTTC
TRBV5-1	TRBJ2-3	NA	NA	CASSLWGRETDTQYF	TGCGCCAGCAGCTTGTGGGGCAGGGAAACAGATACGCAGTATTTT
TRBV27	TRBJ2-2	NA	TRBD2	CASSSWTSGNTGELFF	TGTGCCAGCAGTTCCTGGACTAGCGGGAACACCGGGGAGCTGTTTTTT
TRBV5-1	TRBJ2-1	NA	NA	CASSPGGSYNEQFF	TGCGCCAGCAGCCCTGGAGGCTCTTACAATGAGCAGTTCTTC
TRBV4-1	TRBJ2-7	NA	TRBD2	CASSRSTSGSSYEQYF	TGCGCCAGCAGCCGCTCGACTAGCGGGTCCTCCTACGAGCAGTACTTC
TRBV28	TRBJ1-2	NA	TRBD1	CASSSALTPLADRVSFGYTF	TGTGCCAGCAGCAGCGCCTTGACCCCCCTTGCTGACAGGGTCTCCTTCGGCTACACCTTC
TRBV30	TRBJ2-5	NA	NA	CAWATAARETQYF	TGTGCCTGGGCTACAGCGGCCCGGGAGACCCAGTACTTC
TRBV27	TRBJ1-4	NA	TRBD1	CASGQGATNEKLFF	TGTGCCAGCGGACAGGGGGCAACTAATGAAAAACTGTTTTTT
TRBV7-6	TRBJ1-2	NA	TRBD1	CASSPDRVNGYTF	TGTGCCAGCAGCCCGGACAGGGTCAATGGCTACACCTTC
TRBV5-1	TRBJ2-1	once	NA	CASTASFSDEQFF	TGCGCCAGCACGGCTAGCTTTTCGGATGAGCAGTTCTTC
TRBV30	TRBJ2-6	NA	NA	CAWKQHPRSSYSGANVLTF	TGTGCCTGGAAGCAGCATCCGAGGTCTTCATACTCTGGGGCCAACGTCCTGACTTTC
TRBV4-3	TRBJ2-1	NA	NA	CASSQVELGGEQFF	TGCGCCAGCAGCCAAGTAGAGTTAGGGGGAGAGCAGTTCTTC
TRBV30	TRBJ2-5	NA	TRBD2	CAYSGLAGISQETQYF	TGTGCCTATTCGGGGCTAGCGGGAATTTCACAAGAGACCCAGTACTTC
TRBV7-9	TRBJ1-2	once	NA	CASSSGRGLGGYTF	TGTGCCAGCAGCTCCGGAAGAGGGTTGGGTGGCTACACCTTC
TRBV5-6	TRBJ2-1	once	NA	CASSRTHSGEQFF	TGTGCCAGCAGTCGTACCCACAGTGGTGAGCAGTTCTTC
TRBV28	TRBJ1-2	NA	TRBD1	CASSLIRGLGYTF	TGTGCCAGCAGTTTGATTAGGGGGCTTGGCTACACCTTC
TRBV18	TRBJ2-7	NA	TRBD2	CASSPWAGGPYEQYF	TGTGCCAGCTCACCATGGGCGGGAGGGCCCTACGAGCAGTACTTC
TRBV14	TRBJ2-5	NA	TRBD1	CASSQGTRGRETQYF	TGTGCCAGCAGCCAAGGGACGAGGGGGCGAGAGACCCAGTACTTC
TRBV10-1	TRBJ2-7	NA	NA	CASSAGTPPGQYF	TGCGCCAGCAGTGCAGGGACTCCACCTGGGCAGTACTTC
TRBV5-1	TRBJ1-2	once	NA	CASSLGGQVAPNYGYTF	TGCGCCAGCAGCTTGGGAGGACAAGTGGCACCTAACTATGGCTACACCTTC
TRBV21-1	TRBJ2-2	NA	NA	CASSSTGCTGELFF	TGTGCCAGCAGCTCCACAGGGTGCACCGGGGAGCTGTTTTTT